This T cell receptor beta chain was observed in a study of identical twins. Whole-study findings and limits: Researchers caution that invariant MAIT and iNKT cells could partly confound zero-insertion analyses. The degree of excess twin sharing was weaker in beta out-of-frame sequences. Reduced insertions were recorded for abundant cord blood beta clonotypes, with no such pattern in memory repertoires.

Each CDR3 protein is one row after TCRdb ran MiXCR on the 5' RACE reads. The sample lists approximately 500,000 distinct CDR3 sequences, approximately 16% occurring once. V gave up 0 bases and J gave up 2 bases, with 5 bases separating them. From germline, CDR1 is SGHRS and CDR2 YFSETQ. The CDR3 covers 13 residues. A note on this clonotype: Its antigen remains unidentified.

The same sample was also used in a study of yellow fever vaccine responses in identical twins.

The TCR was taken from a woman aged 18-35 years in good health. The material sequenced was CD4+ T cells sorted from blood. The gene calls are TRBV5-1 and TRBJ1-2, with no clear D. The CDR3 nucleotides are TGCGCCAGCAGCTTGGAGGAAAACTATGGCTACACCTTC. It specifies CASSLEENYGYTF.